The 25 T cell receptor beta chains reported below all come from one sample, sequenced in a study of blood T cell repertoires in COVID-19. Repertoires were generated with immunoSEQ multiplex PCR, while TCRdb's copy carries only in-frame clones and drops some. The profile shows about 140,000 clones, 80% of them singletons. Sequenced sample: peripheral blood. The receptors derive from a woman aged 50 to 60 with acute or convalescent COVID-19.

The chain joins TRBV24-1 to TRBJ2-7, with D maybe TRBD1 (5 bases). V was trimmed by 4 bases and J by 3 bases, leaving 12 bases between them. CDR1 and CDR2 (germline): KGHDR, SFDVKD. This CDR3 is 14 amino acids long. CDR3 in amino acids: CATSDPDSDYEQYF. DNA for the CDR3: TGTGCCACCAGTGACCCCGACAGTGACTACGAGCAGTACTTC.

The chain combines TRBV3-1 (or the pseudogene TRBV3-2) with TRBJ1-3; D possibly corresponds to TRBD1 (6 bases). Germline V CDR1 and CDR2: LGHDT, YNNKEL (reference sequence). With 0 bases removed from V and 9 bases from J, the gap between germline ends came to 15 bases. CDR3 length: 15 residues. As DNA, the CDR3 is TGTGCCAGCAGCCAAGATGGGGGGGCAGTTGGCACCATATATTTT. The encoded protein is CASSQDGGAVGTIYF.

The chain employs TRBV6-6 and TRBJ1-4; D might be TRBD1 (5 bases). CDR3 length equals 13 residues. The ends were cut back, 7 bases at V and 7 bases at J, with 13 bases in the middle. Looked up from germline, CDR1 is MNHNY and CDR2 is SVGAGI (reference sequence). DNA for the CDR3: TGTGCCAGCACCCAATGGGGCTCTGAAAAACTGTTTTTT. It codes for CASTQWGSEKLFF.

Only one count was recorded for this clone. The CDR3 region is CSASSQVDRYGYTF. The CDR3 DNA reads as TGCAGTGCTAGTAGTCAGGTCGACCGGTATGGCTACACCTTC. The chain has TRBV20-1 and TRBJ1-2; D call uncertain. V was shortened by 3 bases and J by 5 bases, with 16 bases between the two germline ends. The CDR3 sequence is 14 residues long. The germline gives CDR1 DFQATT, CDR2 SNEGSKA (reference sequence).

This clone has just a few counts. The chain has TRBV27 and TRBJ1-1; TRBD1 might be the D (6 bases). The CDR3 is 17 residues long. Trimming took 5 bases from V and 3 from J, leaving 22 bases between them. CDR1 is MNHEY, CDR2 SMNVEV, per germline (reference sequence). The CDR3 sequence is CASSRPRQAGRYTEAFF. The CDR3 DNA is TGTGCCAGCAGTAGACCTCGACAGGCCGGGAGGTACACTGAAGCTTTCTTT.

The V call is TRBV27, the J call TRBJ2-5; TRBD2 aligns across 9 bases. V shed 6 bases, J shed 4 bases, and the junction held 12 bases outside the gene matches. The CDR3 consists of 16 residues. Per germline, CDR1 MNHEY and CDR2 SMNVEV (reference sequence). The DNA for the CDR3 is TGTGCCAGCAGCCGCCGTAGCGGGGGCGGGGGAGAGACCCAGTACTTC. It translates to CASSRRSGGGGETQYF.

The V call is TRBV9, the J call TRBJ2-2, with 7 bases fitting TRBD2. V dropped 4 bases and J dropped 7; count of bases not matched to a gene: 10. The CDR3 covers 15 residues. CDR1 and CDR2 (germline): SGDLS, YYNGEE. The CDR3 sequence: CASSRTLATRGELFF. Written as DNA, the CDR3 is TGTGCCAGCAGCCGGACACTAGCGACTCGCGGGGAGCTGTTTTTT.

The table lists this clone with a few counts. V usage is TRBV5-1 and J usage is TRBJ2-3, with TRBD2 identical over 7 bases. The germline V gene encodes CDR1 SGHRS and CDR2 YFSETQ. V dropped 4 bases and J dropped 6; count of bases not matched to a gene: 5. CDR3 length: 13 amino acids. CDR3 coding DNA: TGCGCCAGCAGCCCGATCGGGGGGGATACGCAGTATTTT. It translates to CASSPIGGDTQYF.

In its sample, this clone was seen many times. This chain links TRBV19 with TRBJ1-6, with TRBD1 matching over 10 bases. J was trimmed by 7 bases and V by 10 bases; bases with no gene match: 7. Germline lookup yields CDR1 LNHDA and CDR2 SQIVND (reference sequence). The CDR3 extends over 14 amino acids. The CDR3 loop reads CATGGQGGNSPLHF. In nucleotides, the CDR3 is TGTGCCACCGGAGGACAGGGGGGAAATTCACCCCTCCACTTT.

The chain is built from TRBV7-9 and TRBJ1-1; D unclear. Germline CDR1 reads SEHNR; CDR2 reads FQNEAQ (reference sequence). The CDR3 covers 16 residues. V was shortened by 5 bases and J by 0 bases, with 16 bases between the two germline ends. CDR3 region: CASSTELSPMNTEAFF. CDR3 nucleotides: TGTGCCAGCAGCACAGAATTGTCCCCCATGAACACTGAAGCTTTCTTT.

V and J are TRBV18 and TRBJ2-5; weak D call: TRBD2 (5 bases). This CDR3 has 15 residues. Looked up from germline, CDR1 is KGHSH and CDR2 is LQKENI. V lost 3 bases to trimming and J lost 5 bases, with 16 bases between them. CDR3 bases: TGTGCCAGCTCACCGGCGAGTGGTGGGGAGGAGACCCAGTACTTC. This sequence encodes CASSPASGGEETQYF.

This clone was seen a single time. This sequence joins TRBV21-1 and TRBJ1-5; TRBD1 reflects the table's D call only, with no check against the DNA. TRBV21-1 is a known pseudogene. The CDR3 sequence is 16 residues long. DNA for the CDR3: TGTGCCAGCAGTACTTGCCCCGGGACATTAAATCAGCCCCAGCATTTT. This gives the protein CASSTCPGTLNQPQHF.

This clone was counted only a few times. The CDR3 spells CASKGTGVPDGYTF. As DNA, the CDR3 is TGTGCCAGCAAGGGGACAGGGGTCCCCGATGGCTACACCTTC. The J gene is TRBJ1-2, the V gene TRBV2; TRBD1 matches at 10 bases. From germline, CDR1 is SNHLY and CDR2 FYNNEI. J lost 6 bases, V lost 7 bases, and 8 bases had no gene match. This CDR3 spans 14 amino acids.

The V and J genes are TRBV9 and TRBJ1-2; 8 positions agree with TRBD1. The ends lost 0 bases at V and 8 bases at J; junction bases unmatched: 12. Germline V CDR1 and CDR2: SGDLS, YYNGEE. The CDR3 runs 16 residues. CDR3 in DNA: TGTGCCAGCAGCGTAGGGGGGACAGGTGCCCCGGGAGGCTACACCTTC. It specifies CASSVGGTGAPGGYTF.

V gene TRBV7-2 combines with J gene TRBJ2-5, with 8 positions matching TRBD2. V gave up 3 bases and J gave up 9 bases; unmatched junction bases: 12. CDR1 and CDR2 (germline): SGHTA, FQGNSA. CDR3 length equals 15 residues. The CDR3 is CASSLRTGGRVAQYF. The CDR3 nucleotides are TGTGCCAGCAGCTTGAGAACGGGGGGGCGAGTAGCCCAGTACTTC.

The V call is TRBV6-5, the J call TRBJ2-7, with TRBD1 matching 7 bases. After removal of 5 bases from V and 4 bases from J, the junction contained 8 bases not matched to a gene. The germline CDR1 and CDR2 sequences are MNHEY and SVGAGI. CDR3 size: 14 residues. The CDR3 DNA reads TGTGCCAGCAGTAAGACAGGGATGGAATACGAGCAGTACTTC. It specifies CASSKTGMEYEQYF.

CDR3 region: CASSLRGEDSEQFF. The CDR3, as DNA: TGTGCCAGCAGCCTCAGGGGGGAAGACAGTGAGCAGTTCTTC. The chain is built from TRBV9 and TRBJ2-1, with TRBD1 as a possible D gene (7 bases). Trimming took 4 bases from V and 9 from J, leaving 17 bases between them. Germline V gives CDR1 SGDLS, CDR2 YYNGEE. This CDR3 has 14 amino acids.

V is TRBV5-1 and J is TRBJ1-4; 7 bases fit TRBD1. The CDR3 spans 16 residues. V lost 3 bases, J lost 0 bases, and 5 bases stayed unmatched. Germline V lookup: CDR1 SGHRS, CDR2 YFSETQ. CDR3 sequence reads: CASSSGRGTTNEKLFF. CDR3 in DNA: TGCGCCAGCAGCTCTGGCAGGGGGACAACTAATGAAAAACTGTTTTTT.

V and J are TRBV7-6 and TRBJ1-2, with TRBD1 identical over 9 bases. J was trimmed by 2 bases and V by 4 bases; bases with no gene match: 2. Germline CDR1 is SGHVS and CDR2 is FNYEAQ. The CDR3 sequence is 14 residues long. CDR3 region: CASSSGTGNYGYTF. The CDR3 DNA sequence: TGTGCCAGCAGCTCCGGGACAGGGAACTATGGCTACACCTTC.

CDR3 amino acids: CASSQVWSGRGNGYTF. CDR3 nucleotide sequence: TGCGCCAGCAGCCAAGTTTGGTCAGGGAGGGGTAATGGCTACACCTTC. This chain uses TRBV4-3 with TRBJ1-2; a possible D gene is TRBD1 (5 bases). V lost 1 base to trimming and J lost 6 bases, with 18 bases between them. The CDR3 is 16 residues long. Germline values: CDR1 LGHNA, CDR2 YSLEER.

Turning to this clone: The sample contains more than one DNA sequence encoding this CDR3. CDR3 bases: TGTGCCAGCAGCCTTAATGAAAAACTGTTTTTT. It codes for CASSLNEKLFF. This chain uses TRBV12-3 or TRBV12-4 with TRBJ1-4; D not certain. V dropped 6 bases and J dropped 4 bases, with 3 bases sitting between them. The CDR3 is 11 amino acids.

This clone was seen more than once but under ten times. The gene calls are TRBV18 and TRBJ1-1, with a possible D match to TRBD1 (5 bases). This CDR3 comprises 13 residues. The germline V gene has CDR1 KGHSH and CDR2 LQKENI. Trimming took 5 bases from V and 3 from J, leaving 10 bases between them. In DNA form, the CDR3 reads TGTGCCAGCTCAGACAGTCCGGACACTGAAGCTTTCTTT. Amino acid sequence: CASSDSPDTEAFF.

The CDR3: CASSPRTGPYNEQFF. As DNA, the CDR3 is TGTGCCAGTAGTCCCCGGACAGGGCCCTACAATGAGCAGTTCTTC. The chain links TRBV19 to TRBJ2-1, with TRBD1 matching 8 bases. The CDR3 has 15 residues. CDR1 LNHDA and CDR2 SQIVND come from the germline V gene (reference sequence). The V gene end was trimmed by 5 bases and the J gene end by 2 bases; junction bases not matched to a gene: 5.

The J gene is TRBJ1-5, the V gene TRBV28; D unclear. Germline CDR1 and CDR2: MDHEN and SYDVKM. This CDR3 contains 17 residues. V lost 5 bases and J lost 3, with 20 bases in between. CDR3 nucleotides: TGTGCCAGCAGTCCCGCCGTCGAGATTATTATCAATCAGCCCCAGCATTTT. Protein product: CASSPAVEIIINQPQHF.

This rearrangement joins TRBV6-5 to TRBJ2-1, with D perhaps TRBD2 (5 bases). This CDR3 has 13 amino acids. Trimming pared 5 bases from V and 10 bases from J, leaving 15 bases between. Germline loops: CDR1 MNHEY, CDR2 SVGAGI. CDR3 loop: CASSPWTAWEQFF. DNA of the CDR3: TGTGCCAGCAGTCCTTGGACTGCCTGGGAGCAGTTCTTC.